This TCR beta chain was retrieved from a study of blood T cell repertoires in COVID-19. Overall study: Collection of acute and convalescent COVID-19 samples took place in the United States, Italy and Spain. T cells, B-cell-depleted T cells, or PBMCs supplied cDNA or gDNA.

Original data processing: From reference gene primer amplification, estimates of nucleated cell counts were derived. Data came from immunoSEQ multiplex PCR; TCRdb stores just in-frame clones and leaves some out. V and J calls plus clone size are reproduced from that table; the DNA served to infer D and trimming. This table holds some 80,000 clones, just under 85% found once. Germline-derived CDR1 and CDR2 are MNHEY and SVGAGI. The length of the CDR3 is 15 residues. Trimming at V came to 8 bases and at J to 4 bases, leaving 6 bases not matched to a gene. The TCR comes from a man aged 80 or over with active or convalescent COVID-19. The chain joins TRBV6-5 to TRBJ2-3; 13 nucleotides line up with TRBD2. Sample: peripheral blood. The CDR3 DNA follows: TGTGCCAGCGAACTAGCGGGGGGGAAATCAGATACGCAGTATTTT. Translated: CASELAGGKSDTQYF.